These T cell receptor beta chains were read from a single sample in a study of shared clonotypes between healthy human individuals. Clones were sequenced by immunoSEQ multiplex PCR, and TCRdb holds only the in-frame ones, with some missing. The table lists roughly 2.2 million clones, approximately 93% of them singletons. Sample: naive CD4+ T cells from PBMCs. Receptors were obtained from a man aged 18 to 30 in good health. Some clones in this sample may be carry-over from other donors' samples. Both conserved end residues are part of each CDR3. D genes are given only for firm matches. A clone size is listed for some rows: how often the clone was seen (once, few, many), or a class if it is expanded.

D,J,V,size,DNA,CDR3
NA,TRBJ1-1,TRBV6-1,NA,TGTGCCAGCACCAGGGGAATAACTGAAGCTTTCTTT,CASTRGITEAFF
NA,TRBJ1-2,TRBV10-3,NA,TGTGCCATCACGGGCAGGGAGTATGGCTACACCTTC,CAITGREYGYTF
NA,TRBJ1-1,TRBV14,NA,TGTGCCAGCAGCCAGGCCCAGGGTCGGATCACTGAAGCTTTCTTT,CASSQAQGRITEAFF
TRBD1,TRBJ1-3,TRBV15,NA,TGTGCCACCAGCAACGGGGACAGGAGTTCTGGAAACACCATATATTTT,CATSNGDRSSGNTIYF
NA,TRBJ1-1,TRBV29-1,NA,TGCAGCGTTTCGACGAACACTGAAGCTTTCTTT,CSVSTNTEAFF
TRBD2,TRBJ2-6,TRBV12-5,NA,TGTGCTAGTGGTTTGTTCCTAGCGGGAGCTCTTGGGGCCAACGTCCTGACTTTC,CASGLFLAGALGANVLTF
NA,TRBJ1-4,TRBV28,NA,TGTGCCAGCAGTTTATCGGGAGCAACTAATGAAAAACTGTTTTTT,CASSLSGATNEKLFF
TRBD2,TRBJ2-3,TRBV6-5,once,TGTGCCAGCAGTACTCCGGGACTAGCGGGAGTTAAGCAGTATTTT,CASSTPGLAGVKQYF
NA,TRBJ2-7,TRBV25-1,NA,TGTGCCAGCAGTGATACTATCTACGAGCAGTACTTC,CASSDTIYEQYF
NA,TRBJ2-6,TRBV18,once,TGTGCCAGCTCACCAATGAAGGTTCCTGGGGCCAACGTCCTGACTTTC,CASSPMKVPGANVLTF
NA,TRBJ1-5,TRBV7-9,few,TGTGCCAGCAGCTTAGAGGTTCAGCCCCAGCATTTT,CASSLEVQPQHF
NA,TRBJ1-1,TRBV29-1,few,TGCAGCGTGCCCCGCCAGGGTGATGAGACTGAAGCTTTCTTT,CSVPRQGDETEAFF
NA,TRBJ2-7,TRBV6-1,once,TGTGCCACCTTCGGGACTCCCAGTGTCGAGCAGTACTTC,CATFGTPSVEQYF
TRBD2,TRBJ2-3,TRBV5-1,once,TGCGCCAGCAGCTTGGGGACTAGCGGGATGCTCGTCACAGATACGCAGTATTTT,CASSLGTSGMLVTDTQYF
TRBD2,TRBJ2-5,TRBV5-1,NA,TGCGCCAGCAGCCCGGGGACTAGCGGGTTACAAGAGACCCAGTACTTC,CASSPGTSGLQETQYF
NA,TRBJ1-4,TRBV28,NA,TGTGCCACCCAGGAGGGGGTTGGCGAAAAACTGTTTTTT,CATQEGVGEKLFF